A single sample gave rise to the 28 T cell receptor beta chains below, sequenced in a study of CD8+CD57+ T cells in acquired aplastic anemia. Genomic DNA acted as the template from which TCR beta VDJ combination and CDR3 sequence profiling were carried out. TCRdb recomputed calls from the reads with MiXCR, one row per CDR3 protein. The repertoire includes 75,000 to 80,000 distinct CDR3 sequences, just over 70% of them detected once, and approximately 78% sits in the top ten. Previously, flow cytometry had revealed CD8+CD57+ cell expansion in the patients chosen for sequencing. The sequencing input was sorted CD4+, CD8+, or CD8+CD57+ T cells (not recorded which) from PBMCs. The receptors were sampled from a human donor with aplastic anemia.

The genes are TRBV10-3 and TRBJ2-2; 11 bases agree with TRBD1. Trimming removed 4 bases from V and 4 bases from J; junction bases left unmatched: 5. The CDR3 has 16 residues. CDR1 is ENHRY, CDR2 SYGVKD, per germline. CDR3 coding DNA: TGTGCCATCAGTGGCTCCGGGACAGGGGGCACCGGGGAGCTGTTTTTT. Translation gives CAISGSGTGGTGELFF.

The chain joins TRBV25-1 to TRBJ1-2; D gene ambiguous. Germline V CDR1 and CDR2: MGHDK, SYGVNS. The V end was cut by 3 bases, the J end by 5 bases, with 19 bases between. The CDR3 has 16 residues. CDR3 DNA sequence: TGTGCCAGCAGTGATACGACCCTCGGACGCGGGTATGGCTACACCTTC. It codes for CASSDTTLGRGYGYTF.

The chain uses TRBV11-2 and TRBJ2-1; TRBD1 is a possible D gene (6 bases). The CDR3 runs to 18 residues. Germline CDR1 and CDR2: SGHAT and FQNNGV. Between the trimmed V and J ends, which lost 7 bases and 4 bases, there was a span of 26 bases. The CDR3 loop is CASTPPLRLRDKYNEQFF. The CDR3 DNA sequence: TGTGCCAGCACCCCTCCTCTTCGGTTACGGGACAAATACAATGAGCAGTTCTTC.

The V gene is TRBV29-1, the J gene TRBJ1-5, with 9 bases that match TRBD1. Germline lookup yields CDR1 SQVTM and CDR2 ANQGSEA. The CDR3 sequence is 13 residues long. Trimming cost V 6 bases and J 7 bases; bases outside gene matches: 7. The CDR3: CSVGTGWGQPQHF. The CDR3 region has the DNA TGCAGCGTGGGGACAGGGTGGGGGCAGCCCCAGCATTTT.

CDR3 bases: TGCGCCAGCAGTGAGGTACTTGGGGCCAGTCCTACGGCAGATACGCAGTATTTT. Translating gives CASSEVLGASPTADTQYF. This chain uses TRBV10-1 with TRBJ2-3, with D possibly matching TRBD1 (5 bases). Trimming stripped 2 bases from V and 4 bases from J, with 22 bases between. CDR3 size: 18 residues. Looked up from germline, CDR1 is WNHNN and CDR2 is SYGVQD (reference sequence).

The chain carries TRBV29-1 and TRBJ1-1; 9 positions match TRBD1. The V gene's germline CDR1 is SQVTM and CDR2 ANQGSEA. This CDR3 contains 12 residues. The V segment lost 5 bases and the J segment 10 bases; nucleotides outside the gene matches: 8. The CDR3 loop is CSVLQGANSAFF. CDR3 sequence (DNA): TGCAGCGTTCTACAGGGGGCGAATTCAGCTTTCTTT. The full variable domain, with the rest looked up from reference TRBV29-1 and TRBJ1-1, is SAVISQKPSRDICQRGTSLTIQCQVDSQVTMMFWYRQQPGQSLTLIATANQGSEATYESGFVIDKFPISRPNLTFSTLTVSNMSPEDSSIYLCSVLQGANSAFFGQGTRLTVV.

This sequence joins TRBV7-8 and TRBJ1-2; the D is unclear. Germline V gene sequence: CDR1 SGHVS, CDR2 FQNEAQ. Between the trimmed V and J ends, which lost 5 bases and 3 bases, there was a span of 7 bases. This CDR3 is built from 12 residues. CDR3 bases: TGTGCCAGCAGCCCCCAGGACTATGGCTACACCTTC. Encoded protein: CASSPQDYGYTF.

This clonotype showed up just a few times. This chain joins TRBV9 and TRBJ2-1, with 7 bases that match TRBD2. Germline V gene data show CDR1 as SGDLS and CDR2 as YYNGEE. The ends lost 4 bases at V and 4 bases at J; junction bases unmatched: 11. This CDR3 is 16 amino acids long. The CDR3 here is CASSLLGRERYNEQFF. The CDR3, as DNA: TGTGCCAGCAGCCTCTTGGGGCGGGAGAGATACAATGAGCAGTTCTTC.

This rearrangement joins TRBV2 to TRBJ1-2; TRBD1 aligns across 7 bases. The CDR3 covers 15 residues. Germline CDR1 SNHLY, CDR2 FYNNEI. Unmatched junction bases numbered 5, after V lost 2 bases and J lost 2 bases. The DNA of the CDR3 is TGTGCCAGCAGTGAATTCGGGACAGTAAACTATGGCTACACCTTC. Its protein product is CASSEFGTVNYGYTF.

The V and J genes are TRBV24-1 and TRBJ1-5; no clear D gene. Per germline, CDR1 KGHDR and CDR2 SFDVKD. The CDR3 runs 14 residues. V lost 4 bases and J 1 base, leaving 7 bases between the germline ends. CDR3 nucleotide sequence: TGTGCCACCAGTGACGCGGAAAGCAATCAGCCCCAGCATTTT. Its protein is CATSDAESNQPQHF.

Comment on this clonotype: A much more abundant neighbour one base away suggests this may be a read error. The CDR3 ends on some other residue instead of the conserved phenylalanine or tryptophan, so this is likely a read error. The chain is built from TRBV16 and TRBJ2-3; D unclear. Trimming pared 5 bases from V and 0 bases from J, leaving 12 bases between. The germline V gene encodes CDR1 KGHSY and CDR2 FQNENV. This CDR3 comprises 15 residues. As DNA, the CDR3 is TGTGCCAGCAGCGTAGACGACTCCAGCACAGATACGCAGTATTTA. Protein product: CASSVDDSSTDTQYL.

Ten or more counts support this clonotype. V usage is TRBV12-3 or TRBV12-4 and J usage is TRBJ2-1; 9 nucleotides align to TRBD2. CDR3 length equals 15 residues. The ends lost 5 bases at V and 5 bases at J; junction bases unmatched: 7. The CDR3 here is CASSLPTSGDNEQFF. The CDR3 DNA reads TGTGCCAGCAGTCTGCCGACTAGCGGAGACAATGAGCAGTTCTTC.

The table lists this clonotype with a few counts. V is TRBV10-3 and J is TRBJ2-7, with D tentatively TRBD2 (6 bases). Trimming took off 0 bases at V and 2 bases at J, with 11 bases between the two ends. Germline CDR1 is ENHRY and CDR2 is SYGVKD. The CDR3 spans 15 residues. CDR3 DNA: TGTGCCATCAGTGAGTCTGAGGAGGGTCCCTACGAGCAGTACTTC. As protein: CAISESEEGPYEQYF.

The chain carries TRBV6-1 and TRBJ1-2, with a possible D match to TRBD1 (5 bases). With 6 bases removed from V and 3 bases from J, the gap between germline ends came to 14 bases. The CDR3 sequence is 14 residues long. CDR1 is MNHNS, CDR2 SASEGT, per germline. The CDR3 DNA reads TGTGCCAGCAGCGACAGCTTTATCCACTATGGCTACACCTTC. This translates into CASSDSFIHYGYTF.

The V gene is TRBV9, the J gene TRBJ2-5, with 7 bases lining up with TRBD2. The V and J ends lost 0 bases and 4 bases, in that order; junction bases with no gene match: 0. From germline, CDR1 is SGDLS and CDR2 YYNGEE. The CDR3 contains 13 residues. CDR3 DNA sequence: TGTGCCAGCAGCGTAGGGGAGGGAGAGACCCAGTACTTC. This codes for CASSVGEGETQYF.

J is TRBJ1-1 and V is TRBV15; 9 nucleotides match TRBD1. The CDR3 extends over 16 amino acids. The J segment lost 0 bases and the V segment lost 5 bases, leaving 7 bases of the junction unmatched. The germline CDR1 and CDR2 sequences are LNHNV and YYDKDF (reference sequence). CDR3 region: CATSGLGQGMNTEAFF. The CDR3 coding sequence is TGTGCCACCAGCGGCCTCGGACAGGGGATGAACACTGAAGCTTTCTTT.

This chain links TRBV10-2 with TRBJ2-3, with D tentatively TRBD2 (6 bases). The V and J ends lost 7 bases and 3 bases respectively, with 14 bases between them. The CDR3 is 14 residues long. Germline V lookup: CDR1 WSHSY, CDR2 SAAADI. The CDR3 loop reads CASTTSRGTDTQYF. In nucleotides, the CDR3 is TGCGCCAGCACCACTAGCCGGGGGACAGATACGCAGTATTTT.

The chain carries TRBV19 and TRBJ2-3, with 7 bases that match TRBD1. Germline lookup yields CDR1 LNHDA and CDR2 SQIVND (reference sequence). J gave up 0 bases and V 5 bases, and 5 bases lay outside the gene matches. The CDR3 loop spans 15 amino acids. The CDR3 nucleotides read TGTGCCAGTAGTGTAAGGGGGCTTAGCACAGATACGCAGTATTTT. It codes for CASSVRGLSTDTQYF.

This sequence joins TRBV5-6 and TRBJ1-5; unclear D gene. Germline-derived CDR1 and CDR2 are SGHDT and YYEEEE. The V end lost 0 bases, the J end lost 11 bases, and 12 bases lay between the germline ends. The CDR3 has 13 amino acids. The DNA for the CDR3 is TGTGCCAGCAGCTTGGGGGCGCTCAAGGCCCAGCATTTT. Protein: CASSLGALKAQHF.

This rearrangement joins TRBV5-4 to TRBJ1-1; 7 nucleotides match TRBD1. Germline V gene data show CDR1 as SGHNT and CDR2 as YYREEE (reference sequence). CDR3 length: 14 amino acids. The junction had 6 bases not matched to a gene; V was cut back by 4 bases and J by 3 bases. The CDR3 region has the DNA TGTGCCAGCAGCGCCCAGGGGGGGGACACTGAAGCTTTCTTT. Its translation: CASSAQGGDTEAFF.

This chain links TRBV29-1 with TRBJ2-1; D uncertain. This CDR3 has 11 residues. V lost 6 bases and J lost 11, with 14 bases in between. Germline lookup yields CDR1 SQVTM and CDR2 ANQGSEA. CDR3 amino acids: CSVILLGQQFF. The CDR3 DNA reads as TGCAGCGTCATCCTACTCGGACAGCAGTTCTTC.

The chain recombines TRBV5-1 with TRBJ2-5, with 10 bases that match TRBD1. Germline V gene lookup returns CDR1 SGHRS and CDR2 YFSETQ. Trimming removed 2 bases from V and 4 bases from J; junction bases left unmatched: 8. This CDR3 comprises 16 residues. The CDR3 protein is CASSFRDRGLLETQYF. The CDR3 DNA is TGCGCCAGCAGCTTTCGGGACAGGGGTTTATTAGAGACCCAGTACTTC.

V is TRBV28 and J is TRBJ1-1, with TRBD1 as a possible D gene (6 bases). Per germline, CDR1 MDHEN and CDR2 SYDVKM. The germline V and J ends were trimmed by 3 bases and 1 base, with 9 bases remaining between them. The CDR3 is made up of 14 amino acids. The chain's CDR3 is CASSLTGGNTEAFF. For the CDR3, the DNA is TGTGCCAGCAGTTTGACAGGCGGGAACACTGAAGCTTTCTTT.

The rearrangement joins TRBV2 to TRBJ2-3; D is undetermined. This CDR3 is 15 amino acids long. The V and J ends lost 6 bases and 0 bases respectively, with 13 bases between them. Germline CDR1 and CDR2: SNHLY and FYNNEI. For the CDR3, the DNA is TGTGCCAGCAGATCCTTTAGTTTAAGCACAGATACGCAGTATTTT. As protein: CASRSFSLSTDTQYF.

This clonotype came up a few times. This chain uses TRBV5-4 with TRBJ2-2; TRBD1 is a possible D gene (5 bases). Germline CDR1 reads SGHNT; CDR2 reads YYREEE (reference sequence). V was pared by 3 bases and J by 6 bases, with 6 bases between. The CDR3 is 12 amino acids. The CDR3 sequence: CASSSGSGELFF. The CDR3 DNA follows: TGTGCCAGCAGCTCAGGGTCCGGGGAGCTGTTTTTT.

Judged by abundance, this clonotype is medium-sized. This rearrangement joins TRBV20-1 to TRBJ2-3, with 8 bases identical to TRBD2. This CDR3 contains 19 residues. The junction had 15 bases not matched to a gene; V was cut back by 0 bases and J by 1 base. Per the germline V gene, CDR1 is DFQATT and CDR2 is SNEGSKA (reference sequence). CDR3 region: CSARDPPVSGTRGTDTQYF. The CDR3 nucleotides are TGCAGTGCTAGAGATCCCCCCGTTAGCGGGACGCGGGGCACAGATACGCAGTATTTT.

This rearrangement joins TRBV10-3 to TRBJ1-2; 8 bases agree with TRBD1. This CDR3 comprises 14 residues. V trimming: 2 bases; J trimming: 7 bases; junction bases outside the gene matches: 6. Germline loops: CDR1 ENHRY, CDR2 SYGVKD. Here the CDR3 DNA reads TGTGCCATCAGTGAGCAACAGGGGGGAGGTGGCTACACCTTC. Its protein product is CAISEQQGGGGYTF.

V gene TRBV2 combines with J gene TRBJ1-4, with 9 bases fitting TRBD1. The germline V gene has CDR1 SNHLY and CDR2 FYNNEI. With V trimmed by 6 bases and J by 8 bases, 10 bases remained unmatched. This CDR3 region has 15 residues. This CDR3 reads CASRAGQGLGEKLFF. For the CDR3, the DNA is TGTGCCAGCAGGGCTGGACAGGGGTTAGGAGAAAAACTGTTTTTT.